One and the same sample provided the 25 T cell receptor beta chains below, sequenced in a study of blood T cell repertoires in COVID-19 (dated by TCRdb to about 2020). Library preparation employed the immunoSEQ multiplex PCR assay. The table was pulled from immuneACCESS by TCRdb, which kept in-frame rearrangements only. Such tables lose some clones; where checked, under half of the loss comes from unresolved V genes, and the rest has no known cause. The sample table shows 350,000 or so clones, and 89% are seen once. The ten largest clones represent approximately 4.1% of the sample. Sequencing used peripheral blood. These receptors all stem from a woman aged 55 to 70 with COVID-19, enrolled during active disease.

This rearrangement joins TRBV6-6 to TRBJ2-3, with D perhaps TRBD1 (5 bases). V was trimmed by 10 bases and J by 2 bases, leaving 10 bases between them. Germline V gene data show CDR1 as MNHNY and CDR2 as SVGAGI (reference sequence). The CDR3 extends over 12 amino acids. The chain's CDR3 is CATTGPTDTQYF. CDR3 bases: TGTGCCACAACAGGTCCCACAGATACGCAGTATTTT.

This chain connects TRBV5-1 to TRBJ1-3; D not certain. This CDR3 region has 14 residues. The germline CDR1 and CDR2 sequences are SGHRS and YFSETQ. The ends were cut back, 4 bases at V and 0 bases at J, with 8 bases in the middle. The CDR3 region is CASSLSYSGNTIYF. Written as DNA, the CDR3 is TGCGCCAGCAGCCTGAGCTACTCTGGAAACACCATATATTTT. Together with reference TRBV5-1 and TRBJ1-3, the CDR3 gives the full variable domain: KAGVTQTPRYLIKTRGQQVTLSCSPISGHRSVSWYQQTPGQGLQFLFEYFSETQRNKGNFPGRFSGRQFSNSRSEMNVSTLELGDSALYLCASSLSYSGNTIYFGEGSWLTVV.

This chain's CDR3 is CASTIPAGGLNEQFF. CDR3 DNA sequence: TGCGCCAGCACCATACCGGCGGGGGGCCTCAATGAGCAGTTCTTC. The V call is TRBV10-2, the J call TRBJ2-1; 8 bases are a match to TRBD2. Germline CDR1 reads WSHSY; CDR2 reads SAAADI. The V gene end was trimmed by 7 bases and the J gene end by 6 bases; junction bases not matched to a gene: 11. The CDR3 runs to 15 residues.

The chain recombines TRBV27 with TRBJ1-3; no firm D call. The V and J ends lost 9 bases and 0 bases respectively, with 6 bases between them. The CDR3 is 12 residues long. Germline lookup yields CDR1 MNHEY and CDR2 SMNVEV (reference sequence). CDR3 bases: TGTGCCAGTATGAGCTCTGGAAACACCATATATTTT. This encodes CASMSSGNTIYF.

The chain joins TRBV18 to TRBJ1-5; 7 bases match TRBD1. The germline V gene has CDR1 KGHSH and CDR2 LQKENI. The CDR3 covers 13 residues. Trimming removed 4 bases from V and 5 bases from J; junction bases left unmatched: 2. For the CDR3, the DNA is TGTGCCAGCTCACTAACAGGGGATCAGCCCCAGCATTTT. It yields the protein CASSLTGDQPQHF.

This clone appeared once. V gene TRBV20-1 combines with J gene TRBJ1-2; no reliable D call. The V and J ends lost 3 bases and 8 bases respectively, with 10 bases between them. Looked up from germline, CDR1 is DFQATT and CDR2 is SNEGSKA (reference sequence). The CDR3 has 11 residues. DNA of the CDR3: TGCAGTGCTAGTGGCGGGGTCGGCTACACCTTC. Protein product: CSASGGVGYTF.

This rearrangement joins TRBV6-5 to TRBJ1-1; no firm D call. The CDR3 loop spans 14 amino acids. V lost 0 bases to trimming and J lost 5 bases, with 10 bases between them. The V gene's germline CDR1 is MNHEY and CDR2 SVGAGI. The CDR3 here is CASSYSSGPTEAFF. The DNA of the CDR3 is TGTGCCAGCAGTTACTCGAGCGGCCCGACTGAAGCTTTCTTT.

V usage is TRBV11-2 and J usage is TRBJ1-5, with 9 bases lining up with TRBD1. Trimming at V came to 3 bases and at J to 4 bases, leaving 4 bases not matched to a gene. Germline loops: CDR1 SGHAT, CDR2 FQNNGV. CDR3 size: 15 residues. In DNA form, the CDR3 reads TGTGCCAGCAGCTTTACGACAGGGGGGAATCAGCCCCAGCATTTT. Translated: CASSFTTGGNQPQHF.

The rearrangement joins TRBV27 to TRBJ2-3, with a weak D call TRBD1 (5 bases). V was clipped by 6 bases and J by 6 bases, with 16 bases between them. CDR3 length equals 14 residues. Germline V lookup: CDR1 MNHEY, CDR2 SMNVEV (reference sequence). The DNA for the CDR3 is TGTGCCAGCAGGTCGGCAGGGAATCGCGATACGCAGTATTTT. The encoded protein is CASRSAGNRDTQYF.

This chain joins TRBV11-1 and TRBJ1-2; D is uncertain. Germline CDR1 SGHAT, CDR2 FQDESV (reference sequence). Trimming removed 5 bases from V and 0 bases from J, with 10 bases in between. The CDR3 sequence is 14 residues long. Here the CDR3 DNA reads TGTGCCAGCAGCCCGACAAATCCTAACTATGGCTACACCTTC. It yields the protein CASSPTNPNYGYTF.

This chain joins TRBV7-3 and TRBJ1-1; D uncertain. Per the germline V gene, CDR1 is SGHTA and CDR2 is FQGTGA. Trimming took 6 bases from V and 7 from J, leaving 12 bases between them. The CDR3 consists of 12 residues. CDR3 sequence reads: CASRLMRLEAFF. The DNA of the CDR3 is TGTGCCAGCAGGCTGATGCGGCTTGAAGCTTTCTTT. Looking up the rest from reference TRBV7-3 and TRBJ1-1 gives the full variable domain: GAGVSQTPSNKVTEKGKYVELRCDPISGHTALYWYRQSLGQGPEFLIYFQGTGAADDSGLPNDRFFAVRPEGSVSTLKIQRTERGDSAVYLCASRLMRLEAFFGQGTRLTVV.

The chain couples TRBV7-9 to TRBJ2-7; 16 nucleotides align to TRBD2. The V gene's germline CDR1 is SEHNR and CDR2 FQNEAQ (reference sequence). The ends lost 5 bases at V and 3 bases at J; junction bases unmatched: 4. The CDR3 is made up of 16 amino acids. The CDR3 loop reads CASSRGLAGGLYEQYF. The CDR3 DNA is TGTGCCAGCAGCCGGGGACTAGCGGGGGGGCTCTACGAGCAGTACTTC.

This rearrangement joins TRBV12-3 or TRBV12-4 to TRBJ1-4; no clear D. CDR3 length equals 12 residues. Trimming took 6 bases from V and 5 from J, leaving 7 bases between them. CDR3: CASRGGNEKLFF. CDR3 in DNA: TGTGCCAGCAGGGGAGGGAATGAAAAACTGTTTTTT.

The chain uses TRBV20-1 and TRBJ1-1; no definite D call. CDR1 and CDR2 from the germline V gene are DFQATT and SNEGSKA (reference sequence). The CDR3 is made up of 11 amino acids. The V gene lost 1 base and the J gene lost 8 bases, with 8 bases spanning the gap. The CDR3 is CSARGPREAFF. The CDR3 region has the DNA TGCAGTGCTAGAGGGCCTAGAGAAGCTTTCTTT.

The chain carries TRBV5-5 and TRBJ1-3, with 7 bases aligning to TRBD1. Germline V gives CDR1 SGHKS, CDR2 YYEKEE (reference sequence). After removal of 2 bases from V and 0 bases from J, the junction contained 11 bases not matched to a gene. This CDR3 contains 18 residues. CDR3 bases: TGTGCCAGCAGCTTCGCACCGACAGGGCCTAGCTCTGGAAACACCATATATTTT. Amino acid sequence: CASSFAPTGPSSGNTIYF.

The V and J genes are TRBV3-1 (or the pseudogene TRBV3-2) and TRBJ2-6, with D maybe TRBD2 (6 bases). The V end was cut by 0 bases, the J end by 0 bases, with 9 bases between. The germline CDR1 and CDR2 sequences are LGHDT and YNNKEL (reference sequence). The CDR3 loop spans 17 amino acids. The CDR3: CASSQDRRGSGANVLTF. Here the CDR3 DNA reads TGTGCCAGCAGCCAAGATCGGCGGGGCTCTGGGGCCAACGTCCTGACTTTC.

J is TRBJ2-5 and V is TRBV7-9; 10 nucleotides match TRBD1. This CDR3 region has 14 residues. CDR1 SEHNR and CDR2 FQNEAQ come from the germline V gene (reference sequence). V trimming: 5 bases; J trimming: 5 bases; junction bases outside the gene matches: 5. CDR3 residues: CASSDDRGLETQYF. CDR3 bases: TGTGCCAGCAGCGACGACAGGGGGCTGGAGACCCAGTACTTC.

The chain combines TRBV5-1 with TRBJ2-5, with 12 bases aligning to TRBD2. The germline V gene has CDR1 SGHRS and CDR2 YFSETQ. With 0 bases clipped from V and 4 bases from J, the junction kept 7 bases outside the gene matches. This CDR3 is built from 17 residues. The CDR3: CASSLGASGGAVETQYF. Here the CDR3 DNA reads TGCGCCAGCAGCTTGGGAGCTAGCGGGGGGGCCGTAGAGACCCAGTACTTC.

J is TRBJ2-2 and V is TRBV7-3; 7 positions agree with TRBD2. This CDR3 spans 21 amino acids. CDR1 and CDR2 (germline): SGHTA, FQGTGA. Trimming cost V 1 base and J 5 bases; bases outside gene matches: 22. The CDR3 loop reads CASSLSGSVWWNRGETGELFF. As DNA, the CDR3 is TGTGCCAGCAGCTTAAGCGGGTCGGTTTGGTGGAACCGGGGGGAAACCGGGGAGCTGTTTTTT.

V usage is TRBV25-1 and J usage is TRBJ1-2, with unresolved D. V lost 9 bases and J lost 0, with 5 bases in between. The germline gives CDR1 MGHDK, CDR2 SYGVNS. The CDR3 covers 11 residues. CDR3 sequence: CASTANYGYTF. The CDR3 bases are TGTGCCAGTACAGCTAACTATGGCTACACCTTC.

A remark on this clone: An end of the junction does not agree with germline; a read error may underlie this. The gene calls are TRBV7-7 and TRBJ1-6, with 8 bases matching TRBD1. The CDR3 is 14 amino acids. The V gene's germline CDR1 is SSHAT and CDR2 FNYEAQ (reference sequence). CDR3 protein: CASSLGDRNSPLHF. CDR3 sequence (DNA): TGTGCTAGCAGCTTAGGGGACAGGAATTCACCCCTCCACTTT.

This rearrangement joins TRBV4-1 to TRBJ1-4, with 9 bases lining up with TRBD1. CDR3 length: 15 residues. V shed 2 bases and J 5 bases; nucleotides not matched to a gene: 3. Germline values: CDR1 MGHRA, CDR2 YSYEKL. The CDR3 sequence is CASSQSGTGNEKLFF. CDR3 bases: TGCGCCAGCAGCCAATCCGGGACAGGGAATGAAAAACTGTTTTTT.

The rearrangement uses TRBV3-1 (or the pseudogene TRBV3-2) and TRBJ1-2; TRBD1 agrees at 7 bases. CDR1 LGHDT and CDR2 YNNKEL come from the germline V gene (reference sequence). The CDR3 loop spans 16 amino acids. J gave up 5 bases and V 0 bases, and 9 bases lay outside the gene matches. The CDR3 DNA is TGTGCCAGCAGCCAAGACTGGCAGGGGGGTGGTTATGGCTACACCTTC. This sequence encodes CASSQDWQGGGYGYTF.

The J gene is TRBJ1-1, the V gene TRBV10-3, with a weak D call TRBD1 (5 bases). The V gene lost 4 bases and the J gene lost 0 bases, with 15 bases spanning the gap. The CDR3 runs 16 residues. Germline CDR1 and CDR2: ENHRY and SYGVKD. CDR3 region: CAISGDRNAMNTEAFF. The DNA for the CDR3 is TGTGCCATCAGTGGCGACAGAAATGCAATGAACACTGAAGCTTTCTTT.

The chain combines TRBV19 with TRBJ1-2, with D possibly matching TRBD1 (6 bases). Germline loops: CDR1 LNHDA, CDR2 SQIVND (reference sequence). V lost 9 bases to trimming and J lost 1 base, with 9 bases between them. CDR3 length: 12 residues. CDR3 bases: TGTGCCAGCCAGGGGCTTAACTATGGCTACACCTTC. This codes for CASQGLNYGYTF.